The TCR beta chain under discussion was sequenced for a study of CD8 T cells in ankylosing spondylitis (dated by TCRdb to the late 2010s). Background on the whole study: The study set out to find disease-linked TCR variants by profiling T cell receptor beta repertoires in ankylosing spondylitis patients and healthy donors. The full study cohort was made up of over 20 ankylosing spondylitis patients and around 100 healthy donors. Peripheral blood was sampled, and synovial fluid was also collected from ankylosing spondylitis patients. The paper as a whole reports these results and caveats: A TCR beta motif of eight highly homologous amino acid variants appeared characteristic of blood from ankylosing spondylitis patients. The disease-linked clones had a CD8+ phenotype and were found at relatively low frequencies in peripheral blood. Some motif variants were previously reported in synovial fluid and blood of reactive arthritis patients, suggesting common disease-initiation mechanisms. The disease-linked clones were reported to be significantly enriched in matched synovial fluid samples from ankylosing spondylitis patients.

Measured from the cysteine to the phenylalanine, the CDR3 is 14 residues long. CDR3 DNA is the only sequence kept; it has 42 bases, read in frame from the first base. V is cut by 6 bases and J by 2 bases, and the space between the germline ends is 13 bases. Comment on this clonotype: The antigen it binds to is not known. Base qualities are not recorded, but no much larger clone differs from it by a single base.

Sequenced using an Illumina HiSeq 2500. TCR beta libraries were prepared by quantitative 5'-RACE with molecular barcodes. For the original study's pipeline: A new computational method, built on a probabilistic model of VDJ rearrangement, was used to identify disease-linked TCR variants. Starting from the raw public reads, TCRdb applied fastp trimming at Q25, assembled clones with MiXCR and retained in-frame beta chains. Each entry is one CDR3 protein sequence, shown with its most common DNA and genes. TCRdb, not the original authors, processed these V and J calls. In all, the sample holds about 220,000 distinct CDR3 sequences, and about 10% of those were seen once. The ten largest clones take up roughly a fifth of the sample.

The sequenced material came from blood, either unsorted or a sorted T cell fraction (not recorded which). The source is a male donor with ankylosing spondylitis or in good health (not recorded which). This chain is built from TRBV12-3 or TRBV12-4 and TRBJ1-1; TRBD1 could be the D gene, as 5 bases match. The nucleotide sequence is TGTGCCAGCAGCACTTCAGGGCCTAACACTGAAGCTTTCTTT. Protein translation: CASSTSGPNTEAFF.